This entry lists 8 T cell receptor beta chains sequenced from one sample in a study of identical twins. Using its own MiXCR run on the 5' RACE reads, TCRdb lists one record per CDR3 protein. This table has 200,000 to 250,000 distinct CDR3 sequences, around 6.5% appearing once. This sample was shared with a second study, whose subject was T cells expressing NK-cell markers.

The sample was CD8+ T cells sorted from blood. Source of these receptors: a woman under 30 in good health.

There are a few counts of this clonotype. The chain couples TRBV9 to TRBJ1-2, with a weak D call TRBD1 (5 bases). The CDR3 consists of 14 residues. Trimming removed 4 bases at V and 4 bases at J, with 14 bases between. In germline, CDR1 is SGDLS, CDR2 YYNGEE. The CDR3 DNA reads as TGTGCCAGCAGCCCCCCCGGCGACAGCTATGGCTACACCTTC. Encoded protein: CASSPPGDSYGYTF.

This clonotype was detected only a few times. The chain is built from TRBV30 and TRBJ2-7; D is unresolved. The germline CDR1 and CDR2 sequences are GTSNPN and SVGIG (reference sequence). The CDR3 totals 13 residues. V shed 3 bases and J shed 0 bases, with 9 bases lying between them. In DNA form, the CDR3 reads TGTGCCTGGAGAGGCTTTCACTCCTACGAGCAGTACTTC. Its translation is CAWRGFHSYEQYF.

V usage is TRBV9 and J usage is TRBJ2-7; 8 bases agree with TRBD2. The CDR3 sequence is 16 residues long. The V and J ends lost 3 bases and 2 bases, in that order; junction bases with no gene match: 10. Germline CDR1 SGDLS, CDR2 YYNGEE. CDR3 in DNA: TGTGCCAGCAGCGGGCCTAGCGGGTCTTATACCTACGAGCAGTACTTC. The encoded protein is CASSGPSGSYTYEQYF.

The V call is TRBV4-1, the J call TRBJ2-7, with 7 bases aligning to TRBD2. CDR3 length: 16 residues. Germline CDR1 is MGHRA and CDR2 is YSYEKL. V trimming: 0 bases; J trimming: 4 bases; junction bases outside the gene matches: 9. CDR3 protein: CASSQEYVLADYEQYF. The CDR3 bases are TGCGCCAGCAGCCAAGAGTATGTGCTAGCGGATTACGAGCAGTACTTC.

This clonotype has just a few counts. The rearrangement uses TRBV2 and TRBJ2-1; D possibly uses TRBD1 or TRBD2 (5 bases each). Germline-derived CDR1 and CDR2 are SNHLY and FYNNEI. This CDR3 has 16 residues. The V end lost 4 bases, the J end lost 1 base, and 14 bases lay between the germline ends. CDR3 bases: TGTGCCAGCAGTGTGAGGGCAGGGAGATCCTACAATGAGCAGTTCTTC. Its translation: CASSVRAGRSYNEQFF. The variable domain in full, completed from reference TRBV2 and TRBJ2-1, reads EPEVTQTPSHQVTQMGQEVILRCVPISNHLYFYWYRQILGQKVEFLVSFYNNEISEKSEIFDDQFSVERPDGSNFTLKIRSTKLEDSAMYFCASSVRAGRSYNEQFFGPGTRLTVL.

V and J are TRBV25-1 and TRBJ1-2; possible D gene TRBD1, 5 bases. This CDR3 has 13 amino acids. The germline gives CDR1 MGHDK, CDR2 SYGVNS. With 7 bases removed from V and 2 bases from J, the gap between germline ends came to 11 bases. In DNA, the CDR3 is TGTGCCAGCAATGCCGGACACAACTATGGCTACACCTTC. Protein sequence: CASNAGHNYGYTF.

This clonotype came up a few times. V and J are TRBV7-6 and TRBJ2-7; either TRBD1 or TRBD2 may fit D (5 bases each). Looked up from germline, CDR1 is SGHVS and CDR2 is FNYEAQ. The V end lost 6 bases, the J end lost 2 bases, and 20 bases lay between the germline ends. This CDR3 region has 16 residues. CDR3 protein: CASSSSARDHAYEQYF. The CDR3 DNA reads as TGTGCCAGCAGTTCCTCAGCCCGGGACCATGCCTACGAGCAGTACTTC.

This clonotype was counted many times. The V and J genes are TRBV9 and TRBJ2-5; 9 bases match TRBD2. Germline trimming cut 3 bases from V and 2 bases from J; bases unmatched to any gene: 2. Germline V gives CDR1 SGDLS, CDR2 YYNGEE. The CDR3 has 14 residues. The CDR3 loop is CASSASGVQETQYF. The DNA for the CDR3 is TGTGCCAGCAGCGCTAGCGGGGTACAAGAGACCCAGTACTTC.